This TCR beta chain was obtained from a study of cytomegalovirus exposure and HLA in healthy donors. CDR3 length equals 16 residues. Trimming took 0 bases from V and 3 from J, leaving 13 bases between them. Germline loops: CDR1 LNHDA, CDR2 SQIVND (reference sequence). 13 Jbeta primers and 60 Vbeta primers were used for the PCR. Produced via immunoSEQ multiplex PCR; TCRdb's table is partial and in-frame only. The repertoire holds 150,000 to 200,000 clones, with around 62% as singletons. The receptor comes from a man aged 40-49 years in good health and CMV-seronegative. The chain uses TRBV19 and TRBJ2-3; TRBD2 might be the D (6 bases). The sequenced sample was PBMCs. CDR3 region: CASSIDRGGVTDTQYF. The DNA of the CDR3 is TGTGCCAGTAGTATAGATCGGGGCGGGGTGACAGATACGCAGTATTTT.